A selection of T cell receptor beta chains follows, all from one sample in a study of long-term antiretroviral therapy in people with HIV. Using immunoSEQ multiplex PCR, the repertoire was profiled, and TCRdb retains in-frame clones only, with some absent. Seen here are 15,000 to 20,000 clones, approximately 94% observed once, and the top ten hold around 4.3%. The specimen was unsorted PBMCs, collected roughly 6.8 years after starting antiretroviral therapy. The receptor source for this set is a woman aged 45-59 years with HIV. The CDR3 runs from the conserved cysteine through the conserved F or W. D genes are given only for firm matches. Only some rows state a clone size, as once, few, many or a class for expanded clones.

abundance,v_gene,j_gene,d_gene,CDR3aa,CDR3nt
NA,TRBV21-1,TRBJ2-6,NA,CASSKREGGANVLTF,TGTGCCAGCAGCAAACGAGAGGGAGGGGCCAACGTCCTGACTTTC
NA,TRBV6-6,TRBJ1-1,NA,CASRENMNTEAFF,TGTGCCAGCAGGGAGAATATGAACACTGAAGCTTTCTTT
NA,TRBV6-5,TRBJ2-1,TRBD2,CASSFPGTSGHNEQFF,TGTGCCAGCAGTTTCCCCGGGACTAGCGGCCACAATGAGCAGTTCTTC
NA,TRBV11-1,TRBJ2-7,NA,CASSLGTPSYEQYF,TGTGCCAGCAGCTTGGGGACACCCTCCTACGAGCAGTACTTC
NA,TRBV6-1,TRBJ2-7,TRBD1,CASSDGTGVSYEQYF,TGTGCCAGCAGTGACGGGACAGGTGTTTCCTACGAGCAGTACTTC
NA,TRBV28,TRBJ1-1,NA,CASRKSEVKAFF,TGTGCCAGCAGAAAAAGTGAGGTTAAAGCTTTCTTT
NA,TRBV10-3,TRBJ1-1,NA,CAITDTWGAEAFF,TGTGCCATCACGGACACCTGGGGGGCTGAAGCTTTCTTT
once,TRBV28,TRBJ2-1,NA,CASSLGYEQFF,TGTGCCAGCAGTTTGGGTTATGAGCAGTTCTTC
NA,TRBV7-8,TRBJ2-5,NA,CASSLGGRETQYF,TGTGCCAGCAGCTTAGGCGGTCGGGAGACCCAGTACTTC
NA,TRBV2,TRBJ2-1,NA,CASGSRVDEQFF,TGTGCCAGCGGCTCACGGGTCGATGAGCAGTTCTTC
NA,TRBV7-9,TRBJ2-1,TRBD1,CASSLTGIVYNEQFF,TGTGCCAGCAGCTTGACAGGGATCGTTTACAATGAGCAGTTCTTC
once,TRBV18,TRBJ1-2,NA,CASSPPSGRYGYTF,TGTGCCAGCTCACCACCGTCAGGGCGGTATGGCTACACCTTC
NA,TRBV18,TRBJ2-3,NA,CASSPKDTQYF,TGTGCCAGCTCACCAAAAGATACGCAGTATTTT
NA,TRBV29-1,TRBJ2-1,NA,CSVEITGPLGEQFF,TGCAGCGTTGAAATAACAGGTCCTCTGGGTGAGCAGTTCTTC
NA,TRBV2,TRBJ2-7,NA,CASSESPIYEQYF,TGTGCCAGCAGTGAAAGTCCTATCTACGAGCAGTACTTC
NA,TRBV10-3,TRBJ2-1,NA,CAISYRGEQFF,TGTGCCATCAGCTACCGAGGTGAGCAGTTCTTC
once,TRBV2,TRBJ1-1,NA,CASSEQGSNTEAFF,TGTGCCAGCAGTGAACAGGGCTCGAACACTGAAGCTTTCTTT
NA,TRBV18,TRBJ2-1,TRBD1,CASSPRRDRELIF,TGTGCCAGCTCACCACGTCGGGACAGGGAGTTGATCTTC
NA,TRBV28,TRBJ1-5,NA,CASSPPGAYQPQHF,TGTGCCAGCAGCCCCCCGGGGGCTTATCAGCCCCAGCATTTT
once,TRBV11-2,TRBJ2-7,NA,CASSENGPQEEYF,TGTGCCAGCAGCGAAAATGGACCCCAGGAGGAGTACTTC
NA,TRBV6-6,TRBJ2-7,TRBD2,CASSYRSSGTREQYF,TGTGCCAGCAGTTACAGGTCTAGCGGGACCCGCGAGCAGTACTTC
NA,TRBV19,TRBJ1-5,TRBD1,CASRRQGRDQPQHF,TGTGCCAGTAGAAGACAGGGGAGAGATCAGCCCCAGCATTTT
NA,TRBV5-1,TRBJ1-2,NA,CASSWDKSYGYTF,TGCGCCAGCAGCTGGGACAAATCCTATGGCTACACCTTC